This TCR beta chain is drawn from a study of shared clonotypes between healthy human individuals (dated by TCRdb to 2020 to 2022). About the investigation overall: The cohort included three men and a couple of women between 18 and 49 years of age. To increase sequencing depth and limit assay-specific biases, different laboratories used diverse techniques to prepare libraries and sequence TCR repertoires. Each donor's leukapheresis produced roughly between roughly 0.94 and 9.5 billion PBMCs. To estimate repertoire size and how much clonotype sharing occurs between individuals, the study deeply sequenced the blood TCR repertoires of roughly 5 healthy adults. Per donor, three plates each were used for CD4 naive and CD4 memory, two for CD8 naive, and one for CD8 memory. Paper-wide results and their limitations: Based on pairwise subsampling, the degree of clonotype sharing among donors was expected to be affected by sequencing depth. Higher generation probabilities were observed for clonotypes shared by all four sorted-subset donors than for non-shared clonotypes. Only blood was sampled, and tissue TCR repertoires likely differ from those in blood. Because the study included only a small number of donors, the genetic and exposure-history diversity represented was limited. Across several donors, approximately 5% of naive CD4, around 3.3% of naive CD8, roughly 2.2% of memory CD4, and under 0.45% of memory CD8 clonotypes were shared. Larger estimated clonotype richness was generally found for naive subsets than for memory subsets. Rarefaction of sorted-subset datasets indicated incomplete sequencing despite the large sequencing depth.

CD8 naive samples were CD45RO-negative cells positively selected for CCR7, giving a CD45RA+CCR7+ population that excluded TemRA cells. The donors were healthy, HIV-negative adults who had no recently reported acute infections or vaccinations. Every donor was a Caucasian adult residing in Nashville, Tennessee, USA. Blood was collected by leukapheresis, and PBMCs were isolated by Ficoll-Histopaque density gradient centrifugation and then cryopreserved in liquid nitrogen vapor phase. Analytical flow cytometry was used to check the purity and quantity of each magnetically sorted T cell population. Genomic DNA was isolated from each sorted fraction and quantified by UV absorbance on a Nanodrop 2000c. Using the deep immunoSEQ assay, multiplex PCR amplified TCR CDR3 regions from genomic DNA. Genomic DNA extracted from each cell subset was distributed evenly over all wells of several immunoSEQ 96-well plates, and each plate served as one replicate. For sorted subsets, approximately 190 ng of genomic DNA, equivalent to tens of thousands of T cell genomes, went into each replicate PCR. Purified libraries were quantified with a Qubit 3.0 fluorometer, sized on a Bioanalyzer 2100, and re-quantified with the KAPA Library Quantification kit. Each immunoSEQ 96-well plate was sequenced on its own single-read 150-cycle Illumina NextSeq 550 flow cell. The original pipeline was this. The immunoSEQ output contained only junctional sequences without quality scores, so filtering could not match that applied to full-length reads. Sequences were annotated with PyIR, a Python wrapper for IgBLAST v1.9, using IMGT germline references to assign V/J genes and CDR3. Any read was removed if the V/J assignment was weak (E-value above 1e-6), the CDR3 was missing, or the read contained stop codons, out-of-frame junctions, or ambiguous translated residues. V3J clonotypes were defined as sequences sharing an identical inferred V gene, J gene, and CDR3 amino acid sequence. Percentage overlap between repertoires was calculated by dividing the number of shared unique clonotypes by the size of the smaller repertoire. Richness of each repertoire was evaluated using RTK rarefaction, the Chao1 estimator, and Recon v2.1 estimates of unobserved clonotypes. For all TCRbeta clonotypes obtained by the gDNA method from several donors, generation probabilities were computed with OLGA. The source is immuneACCESS, and TCRdb retained only in-frame sequences with V and J called. Part of the clones is not carried over; for the studies checked, unresolved V genes explain less than half of this, and the remainder is unexplained. The V and J calls and clone size come from that table; D and trimming were worked out from the DNA. The sample records around 620,000 clones, around 96% of which are singletons. About 0.11% of the sample is in the top ten clones.

Spanning cysteine to phenylalanine, the CDR3 consists of 16 amino acids. Left in the record is the CDR3 DNA by itself, 48 bases read in frame from the first base. V is trimmed back by 5 bases and J by 3 bases, and the junction contains 10 bases that no gene match accounts for. The germline V gene (reference sequence) provides CDR1 SEHNR and CDR2 FQNEAQ. Remarks on this clone: Its specific antigen is unknown. Base qualities were left out, and no much larger clone turns up one base away.

This chain is built from TRBV7-9 and TRBJ2-7, with 10 bases aligning to TRBD2. This clonotype originated in a woman in her 30s in good health. Specimen: naive CD8+ T cells sorted from blood. In light of the paper, this sample's cell subset or site label describes: CD45RA+CCR7+. The sequenced DNA: TGTGCCAGCAGCCCGAGTATGGCTAGCGGGAGCTACGAGCAGTACTTC. Its protein reads: CASSPSMASGSYEQYF.